A selection of T cell receptor beta chains follows, all from one sample in a study of beta chain features in type 1 diabetes. Data came from immunoSEQ multiplex PCR; TCRdb stores just in-frame clones and leaves some out. Among hundreds of thousands of clones listed, around 12% were seen once. The sequenced sample consisted of naive CD4+ T cells from blood. The receptors were sampled from a man aged 18 to 30 in good health. CDR3s include the opening cysteine and the closing phenylalanine or tryptophan. The D gene is left open where the match is weak. A clone size is listed for some rows: how often the clone was seen (once, few, many), or a class if it is expanded.

TRBV6-1,TRBJ1-2,NA,few,CASSAAVNYGYTF,TGTGCCAGCAGTGCCGCAGTCAACTATGGCTACACCTTC
TRBV7-3,TRBJ1-1,NA,few,CASSLTVNTEAFF,TGTGCCAGCAGCTTAACCGTCAACACTGAAGCTTTCTTT
TRBV5-6,TRBJ1-1,TRBD1,few,CASSDRITTGVTEAFF,TGTGCCAGCAGCGACCGAATAACGACAGGGGTCACTGAAGCTTTCTTT
TRBV9,TRBJ2-2,NA,NA,CASSVGAGRSGELFF,TGTGCCAGCAGCGTAGGGGCGGGGAGATCCGGGGAGCTGTTTTTT
TRBV10-3,TRBJ2-1,NA,NA,CAISREQGIDEQFF,TGTGCCATCAGCCGAGAACAGGGTATCGATGAGCAGTTCTTC
TRBV4-2,TRBJ2-1,TRBD2,few,CASSLRGTSFDNEQFF,TGTGCCAGCAGCCTTCGAGGGACTAGCTTTGACAATGAGCAGTTCTTC
TRBV7-9,TRBJ2-4,NA,few,CASSLSVVGASNSF,TGTGCCAGCAGCTTATCAGTAGTGGGGGCAAGTAATTCGTTC
TRBV28,TRBJ1-5,TRBD1,few,CASSPLTGINQPQHF,TGTGCCAGCAGTCCCCTGACAGGGATCAATCAGCCCCAGCATTTT
TRBV9,TRBJ1-3,NA,NA,CASSGRDRAGNTIYF,TGTGCCAGCAGCGGGAGGGACCGGGCTGGAAACACCATATATTTT
TRBV28,TRBJ1-5,NA,few,CASRSSGYSNQPQHF,TGTGCCAGCAGGTCCTCAGGGTATAGCAATCAGCCCCAGCATTTT
TRBV7-3,TRBJ2-1,NA,few,CASSLSGIAYNEQFF,TGTGCCAGCAGCTTATCGGGGATTGCCTACAATGAGCAGTTCTTC